This is a list of T cell receptor beta chains from one sample in a study of T cell responses to AZD1222 COVID-19 vaccine. Using immunoSEQ multiplex PCR, the repertoire was profiled, and TCRdb retains in-frame clones only, with some absent. The data show some 140,000 clones, with approximately 80% seen just once and about 4% held by the top ten. The source material was peripheral blood, sampled on day 0 of AZD1222 vaccination. These TCRs come from an adult in good health. Both conserved end residues are part of each CDR3. Fields, in order: V gene, D gene, clone size, J gene, CDR3 protein, CDR3 DNA. The D gene is left open where the match is weak. Rows give clone size only sometimes, using once, few, many, or a class for an expanded clone.

V: TRBV6-1; D: TRBD2; size: -; J: TRBJ2-3; CDR3: CASSDLIAGGYTDTQYF; DNA: TGTGCCAGCAGTGATCTGATAGCGGGGGGTTACACAGATACGCAGTATTTT
V: TRBV24-1; D: -; size: -; J: TRBJ1-5; CDR3: CATSDPGRNQPQHF; DNA: TGTGCCACCAGTGACCCTGGACGCAATCAGCCCCAGCATTTT
V: TRBV5-1; D: -; size: -; J: TRBJ2-6; CDR3: CASRSEGWGNSGANVLTF; DNA: TGCGCCAGCAGAAGTGAGGGGTGGGGAAATTCTGGGGCCAACGTCCTGACTTTC
V: TRBV6-5; D: -; size: once; J: TRBJ1-1; CDR3: CASSYSGTMNTEAFF; DNA: TGTGCCAGCAGTTACTCAGGGACTATGAACACTGAAGCTTTCTTT
V: TRBV4-1; D: -; size: -; J: TRBJ1-1; CDR3: CASSQDGDGMNTEAFF; DNA: TGCGCCAGCAGCCAAGATGGTGACGGAATGAACACTGAAGCTTTCTTT
V: TRBV27; D: -; size: -; J: TRBJ2-1; CDR3: CASSLTGLWNEQFF; DNA: TGTGCCAGCAGTTTGACGGGCCTCTGGAATGAGCAGTTCTTC
V: TRBV27; D: TRBD1; size: -; J: TRBJ1-1; CDR3: CASSLSPGQAEAFF; DNA: TGTGCCAGCAGTTTATCACCCGGACAGGCTGAAGCTTTCTTT
V: TRBV9; D: -; size: -; J: TRBJ1-3; CDR3: CASSVDGGSRNTIYF; DNA: TGTGCCAGCAGCGTAGACGGAGGGTCTAGAAACACCATATATTTT
V: TRBV5-6; D: -; size: -; J: TRBJ2-6; CDR3: CASSSGVTGANVLTF; DNA: TGTGCCAGCAGCTCCGGGGTAACTGGGGCCAACGTCCTGACTTTC
V: TRBV11-2; D: TRBD1; size: -; J: TRBJ1-1; CDR3: CASSLAGQSNTEAFF; DNA: TGTGCCAGCAGCTTGGCGGGACAGTCAAACACTGAAGCTTTCTTT
V: TRBV2; D: TRBD1; size: -; J: TRBJ2-7; CDR3: CASSELGQPSYEQYF; DNA: TGTGCCAGCAGTGAACTGGGACAGCCCTCCTACGAGCAGTACTTC
V: TRBV28; D: TRBD1; size: -; J: TRBJ1-1; CDR3: CASRPGTGTNTEAFF; DNA: TGTGCCAGCAGACCCGGGACAGGGACGAACACTGAAGCTTTCTTT
V: TRBV7-2; D: -; size: -; J: TRBJ2-5; CDR3: CAAGGQAGETQYF; DNA: TGTGCCGCCGGGGGGCAGGCAGGAGAGACCCAGTACTTC
V: TRBV4-2; D: -; size: -; J: TRBJ2-1; CDR3: CASSQRGGDEQFF; DNA: TGTGCCAGCAGCCAAAGGGGGGGAGATGAGCAGTTCTTC
V: TRBV19; D: -; size: -; J: TRBJ1-5; CDR3: CASSWEGVHSNQPQHF; DNA: TGTGCCAGTAGTTGGGAGGGGGTACATAGCAATCAGCCCCAGCATTTT
V: TRBV2; D: -; size: -; J: TRBJ2-7; CDR3: CASRPDGYEQYF; DNA: TGTGCCAGCAGACCGGACGGCTACGAGCAGTACTTC
V: TRBV19; D: -; size: once; J: TRBJ1-2; CDR3: CASSMGWGTGGYTF; DNA: TGTGCCAGTAGTATGGGCTGGGGGACGGGCGGCTACACCTTC
V: TRBV4-2; D: -; size: once; J: TRBJ2-2; CDR3: CASSQGPDRADNTGELFF; DNA: TGTGCCAGCAGCCAAGGCCCGGACCGGGCAGATAACACCGGGGAGCTGTTTTTT
V: TRBV11-2; D: TRBD1; size: -; J: TRBJ1-4; CDR3: CASSWRTGGYEKLFF; DNA: TGTGCCAGCAGCTGGAGGACAGGGGGCTATGAAAAACTGTTTTTT
V: TRBV25-1; D: -; size: -; J: TRBJ1-2; CDR3: CASSENHYGYTF; DNA: TGTGCCAGCAGCGAAAATCACTATGGCTACACCTTC
V: TRBV5-1; D: TRBD2; size: -; J: TRBJ2-3; CDR3: CASSFESGADTQYF; DNA: TGCGCCAGCAGCTTTGAGAGCGGGGCGGATACGCAGTATTTT
V: TRBV6-1; D: -; size: -; J: TRBJ1-4; CDR3: CASSESGNEKLFF; DNA: TGTGCCAGCAGTGAAAGCGGTAATGAAAAACTGTTTTTT
V: TRBV4-2; D: -; size: few; J: TRBJ1-3; CDR3: CASSQENHRGNTIYF; DNA: TGTGCCAGCAGCCAAGAAAATCACAGGGGAAACACCATATATTTT
V: TRBV28; D: -; size: -; J: TRBJ1-1; CDR3: CASSLSVFGTEAFF; DNA: TGTGCCAGCAGTTTATCTGTTTTCGGAACTGAAGCTTTCTTT
V: TRBV23-1; D: -; size: -; J: TRBJ2-1; CDR3: CASSGGLEWAHNGDEQFF; DNA: TGCGCCAGCAGCGGGGGTTTAGAGTGGGCCCATAACGGGGATGAGCAGTTCTTC
V: TRBV3-1/TRBV3-2; D: TRBD1; size: -; J: TRBJ1-2; CDR3: CASSQPTRDRGGGYTF; DNA: TGTGCCAGCAGCCAACCCACTCGGGACAGGGGTGGTGGCTACACCTTC
V: TRBV5-5; D: -; size: -; J: TRBJ2-1; CDR3: CASSWDTAYNEQFF; DNA: TGTGCCAGCAGCTGGGACACAGCCTACAATGAGCAGTTCTTC
V: TRBV5-4; D: TRBD2; size: -; J: TRBJ2-3; CDR3: CASSLPFSGVGTDTQYF; DNA: TGTGCCAGCAGCTTGCCGTTTAGCGGGGTGGGCACAGATACGCAGTATTTT
V: TRBV3-1/TRBV3-2; D: TRBD1; size: -; J: TRBJ2-5; CDR3: CASSQAGTGGGETQYF; DNA: TGTGCCAGCAGCCAAGCCGGGACAGGGGGCGGAGAGACCCAGTACTTC
V: TRBV12-3/TRBV12-4; D: -; size: -; J: TRBJ1-2; CDR3: CASSLGHYGYTF; DNA: TGTGCCAGCAGTTTAGGTCACTATGGCTACACCTTC
V: TRBV29-1; D: -; size: -; J: TRBJ1-3; CDR3: CSVGYQGNTIYF; DNA: TGCAGCGTTGGATATCAGGGAAACACCATATATTTT
V: TRBV2; D: -; size: -; J: TRBJ2-7; CDR3: CASSMTVSEQYF; DNA: TGTGCCAGCAGTATGACAGTCTCCGAGCAGTACTTC
V: TRBV2; D: -; size: -; J: TRBJ2-4; CDR3: CAGGANLAKNIQYF; DNA: TGTGCCGGGGGGGCAAATTTAGCCAAAAACATTCAGTACTTC
V: TRBV3-1/TRBV3-2; D: -; size: -; J: TRBJ2-5; CDR3: CASSQDWGNQETQYF; DNA: TGTGCCAGCAGCCAAGATTGGGGGAACCAAGAGACCCAGTACTTC
V: TRBV27; D: -; size: -; J: TRBJ1-3; CDR3: CASGPRAPGNTIYF; DNA: TGTGCCAGCGGGCCGAGGGCTCCGGGAAACACCATATATTTT
V: TRBV6-5; D: -; size: -; J: TRBJ2-2; CDR3: CASSFFPQGITGELFF; DNA: TGTGCCAGCAGTTTCTTCCCTCAGGGGATCACCGGGGAGCTGTTTTTT
V: TRBV5-8; D: -; size: -; J: TRBJ2-6; CDR3: CASSFSPTF; DNA: TGTGCCAGCAGCTTTAGTCCTACCTTC
V: TRBV30; D: -; size: -; J: TRBJ1-6; CDR3: CAWRAGVPLHF; DNA: TGTGCCTGGAGGGCGGGGGTTCCCCTCCACTTT
V: TRBV7-7; D: -; size: -; J: TRBJ2-7; CDR3: CASSLEPGYEQYF; DNA: TGTGCCAGCAGCTTAGAACCCGGCTACGAGCAGTACTTC
V: TRBV2; D: TRBD1; size: -; J: TRBJ1-5; CDR3: CASRTGGGSQPQHF; DNA: TGTGCCAGCAGGACAGGGGGCGGGAGTCAGCCCCAGCATTTT
V: TRBV29-1; D: -; size: -; J: TRBJ1-4; CDR3: CSVSPGNEKLFF; DNA: TGCAGCGTTAGTCCAGGAAATGAAAAACTGTTTTTT
V: TRBV4-1; D: -; size: -; J: TRBJ1-5; CDR3: CASSQDTWSNQPQHF; DNA: TGCGCCAGCAGCCAAGATACCTGGAGCAATCAGCCCCAGCATTTT